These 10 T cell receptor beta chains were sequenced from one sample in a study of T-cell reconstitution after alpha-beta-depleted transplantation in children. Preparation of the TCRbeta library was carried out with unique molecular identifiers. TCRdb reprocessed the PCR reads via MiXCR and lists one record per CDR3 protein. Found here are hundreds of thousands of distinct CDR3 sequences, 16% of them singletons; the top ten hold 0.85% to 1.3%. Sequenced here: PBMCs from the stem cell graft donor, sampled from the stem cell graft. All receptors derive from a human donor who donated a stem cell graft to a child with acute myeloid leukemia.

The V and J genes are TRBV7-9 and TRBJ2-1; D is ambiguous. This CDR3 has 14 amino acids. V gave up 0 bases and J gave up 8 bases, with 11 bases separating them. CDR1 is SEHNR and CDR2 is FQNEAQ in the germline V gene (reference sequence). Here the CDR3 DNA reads TGTGCCAGCAGCTTAGCGGTGCCCCCCCATGAGCAGTTCTTC. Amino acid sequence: CASSLAVPPHEQFF.

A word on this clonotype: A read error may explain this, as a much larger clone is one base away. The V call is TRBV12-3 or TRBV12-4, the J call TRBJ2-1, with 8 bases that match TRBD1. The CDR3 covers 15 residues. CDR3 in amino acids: CATSPGTGPRNEQFF. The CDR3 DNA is TGTGCCACCAGTCCAGGGACAGGCCCTCGGAATGAGCAGTTCTTC.

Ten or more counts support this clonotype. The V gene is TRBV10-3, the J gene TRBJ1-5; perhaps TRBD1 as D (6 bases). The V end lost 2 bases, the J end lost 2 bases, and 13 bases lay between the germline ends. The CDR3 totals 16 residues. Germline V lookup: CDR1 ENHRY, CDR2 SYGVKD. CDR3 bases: TGTGCCATCAGTGAGGAAATACAGGGAGGCAATCAGCCCCAGCATTTT. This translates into CAISEEIQGGNQPQHF.

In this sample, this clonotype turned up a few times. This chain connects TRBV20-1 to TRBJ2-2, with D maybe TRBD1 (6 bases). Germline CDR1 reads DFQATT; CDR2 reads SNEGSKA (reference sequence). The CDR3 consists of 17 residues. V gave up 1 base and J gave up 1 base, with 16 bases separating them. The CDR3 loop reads CSARVQGIDENTGELFF. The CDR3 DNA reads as TGCAGTGCTAGAGTACAGGGTATCGACGAGAACACCGGGGAGCTGTTTTTT.

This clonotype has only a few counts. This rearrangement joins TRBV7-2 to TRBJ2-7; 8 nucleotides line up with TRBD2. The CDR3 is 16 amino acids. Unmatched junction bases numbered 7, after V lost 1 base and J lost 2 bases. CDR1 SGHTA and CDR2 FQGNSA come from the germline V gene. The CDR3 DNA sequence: TGTGCCAGCAGCTTAGGTGGCGCGGGGGGTACCTACGAGCAGTACTTC. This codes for CASSLGGAGGTYEQYF.

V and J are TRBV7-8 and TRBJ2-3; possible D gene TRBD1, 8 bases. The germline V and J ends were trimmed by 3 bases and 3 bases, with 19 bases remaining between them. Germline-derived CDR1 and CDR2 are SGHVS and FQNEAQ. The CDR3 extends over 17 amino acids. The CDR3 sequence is CASSLEGGQGGTDTQYF. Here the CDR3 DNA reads TGTGCCAGCAGCTTGGAAGGAGGACAGGGAGGGACAGATACGCAGTATTTT.

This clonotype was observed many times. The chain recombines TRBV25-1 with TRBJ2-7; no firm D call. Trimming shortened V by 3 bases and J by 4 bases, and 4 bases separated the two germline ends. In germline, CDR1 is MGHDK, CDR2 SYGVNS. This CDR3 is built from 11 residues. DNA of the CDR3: TGTGCCAGCAGTGACGGGTACGAGCAGTACTTC. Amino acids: CASSDGYEQYF.

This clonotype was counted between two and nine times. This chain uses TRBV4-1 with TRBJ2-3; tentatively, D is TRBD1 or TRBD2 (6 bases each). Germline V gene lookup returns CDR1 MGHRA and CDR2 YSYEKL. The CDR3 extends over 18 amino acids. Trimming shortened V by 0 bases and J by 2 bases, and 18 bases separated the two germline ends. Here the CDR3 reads CASSQERMGGWNTDTQYF. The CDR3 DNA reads TGCGCCAGCAGCCAAGAGAGGATGGGGGGCTGGAACACAGATACGCAGTATTTT.

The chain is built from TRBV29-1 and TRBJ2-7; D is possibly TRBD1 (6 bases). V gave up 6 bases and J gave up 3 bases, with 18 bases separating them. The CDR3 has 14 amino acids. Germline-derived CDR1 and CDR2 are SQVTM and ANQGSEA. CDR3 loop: CSVSQTGRNYEQYF. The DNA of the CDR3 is TGCAGCGTAAGCCAAACAGGGAGAAACTACGAGCAGTACTTC.

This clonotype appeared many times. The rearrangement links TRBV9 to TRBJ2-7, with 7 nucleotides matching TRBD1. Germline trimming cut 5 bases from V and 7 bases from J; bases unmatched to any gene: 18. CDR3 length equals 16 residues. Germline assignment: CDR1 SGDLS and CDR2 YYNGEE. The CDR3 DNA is TGTGCCAGCAGTCAGGACCCTCCCTTTGGGACAGTTGAGCAGTACTTC. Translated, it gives CASSQDPPFGTVEQYF.